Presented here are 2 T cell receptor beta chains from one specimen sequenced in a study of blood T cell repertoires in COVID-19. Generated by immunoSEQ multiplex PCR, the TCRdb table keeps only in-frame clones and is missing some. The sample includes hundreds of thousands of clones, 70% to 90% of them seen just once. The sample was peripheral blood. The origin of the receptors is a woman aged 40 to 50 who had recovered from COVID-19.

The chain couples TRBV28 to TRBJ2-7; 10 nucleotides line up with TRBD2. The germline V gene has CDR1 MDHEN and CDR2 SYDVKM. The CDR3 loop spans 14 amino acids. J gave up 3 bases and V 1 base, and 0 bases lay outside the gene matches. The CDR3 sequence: CASSLLAGGYEQYF. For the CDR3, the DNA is TGTGCCAGCAGTTTATTAGCGGGGGGCTACGAGCAGTACTTC.

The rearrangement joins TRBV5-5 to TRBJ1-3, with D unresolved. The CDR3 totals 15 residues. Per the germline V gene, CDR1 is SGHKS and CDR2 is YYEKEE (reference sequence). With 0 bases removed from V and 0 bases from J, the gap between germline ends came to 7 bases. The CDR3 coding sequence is TGTGCCAGCAGCTTGGTATCGAGCTCTGGAAACACCATATATTTT. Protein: CASSLVSSSGNTIYF.